The TCR beta chain under discussion was sequenced for a study of blood T cells in healthy people across ages. Study outcomes and limitations: Naive CD4+ cells and diversity were both higher in long-lived donors than in aged donors.

This clonotype was seen at least ten times. Its antigen is not identified. Combining a sample-barcoded 5' primer with a J-beta primer mix, a second PCR ran for roughly 6 to 11 cycles. MiXCR, applied by TCRdb to the 5' RACE reads, yields one record per CDR3 protein. The sample lists over a million distinct CDR3 sequences, around 25% occurring once. Around 10 milliliters of peripheral blood were drawn from each donor. This same sample was also taken into another study, of T cells of mothers and their children. That source adds: Slightly, though not significantly, more overlap was seen in related than in unrelated mother-child pairs. The analysis detected no persistent microchimeric T cell clones.

The source is a girl aged 2-10 years in good health. The sequenced sample was blood.

The CDR3 reads CASSLTYTEAFF. The CDR3, as DNA: TGTGCCAGCAGCTTGACATACACTGAAGCTTTCTTT. The chain has TRBV5-5 and TRBJ1-1; D uncertain. Trimming removed 1 base from V and 3 bases from J, with 4 bases in between. There are 12 residues in the CDR3. Germline CDR1 is SGHKS and CDR2 is YYEKEE (reference sequence).